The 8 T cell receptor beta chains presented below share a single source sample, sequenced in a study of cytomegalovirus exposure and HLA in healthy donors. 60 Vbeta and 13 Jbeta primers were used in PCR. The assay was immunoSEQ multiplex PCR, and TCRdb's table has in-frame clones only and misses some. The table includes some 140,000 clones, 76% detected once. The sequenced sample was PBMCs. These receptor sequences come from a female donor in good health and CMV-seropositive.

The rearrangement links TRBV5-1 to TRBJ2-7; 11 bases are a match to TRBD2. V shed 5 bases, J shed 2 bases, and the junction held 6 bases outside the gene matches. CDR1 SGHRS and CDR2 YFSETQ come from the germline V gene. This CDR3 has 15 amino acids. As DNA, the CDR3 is TGCGCCAGCAGACAGGGACTAGCGGAAGCCTACGAGCAGTACTTC. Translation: CASRQGLAEAYEQYF.

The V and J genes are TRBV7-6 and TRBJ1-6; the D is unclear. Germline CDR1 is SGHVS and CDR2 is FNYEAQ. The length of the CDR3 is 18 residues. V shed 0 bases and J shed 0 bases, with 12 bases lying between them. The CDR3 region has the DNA TGTGCCAGCAGCTTAGCCCTCCCCGGGAGCTCCTATAATTCACCCCTCCACTTT. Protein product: CASSLALPGSSYNSPLHF.

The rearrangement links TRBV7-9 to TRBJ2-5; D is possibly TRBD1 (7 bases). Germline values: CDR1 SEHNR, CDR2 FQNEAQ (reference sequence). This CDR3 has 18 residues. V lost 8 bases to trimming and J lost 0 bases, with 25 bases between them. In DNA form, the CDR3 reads TGTGCCAGCCGCAAGGGGGCGGGAAAATGGAAAAACCAAGAGACCCAGTACTTC. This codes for CASRKGAGKWKNQETQYF. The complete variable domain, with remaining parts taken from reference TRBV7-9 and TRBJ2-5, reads DTGVSQNPRHKITKRGQNVTFRCDPISEHNRLYWYRQTLGQGPEFLTYFQNEAQLEKSRLLSDRFSAERPKGSFSTLEIQRTEQGDSAMYLCASRKGAGKWKNQETQYFGPGTRLLVL.

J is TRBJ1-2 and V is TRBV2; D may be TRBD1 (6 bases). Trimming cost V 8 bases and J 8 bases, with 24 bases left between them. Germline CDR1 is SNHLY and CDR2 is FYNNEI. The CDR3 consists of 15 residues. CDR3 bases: TGTGCCAGCTCCGGCAGCAGGGGCCAGGGCCGAGGCTACACCTTC. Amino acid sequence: CASSGSRGQGRGYTF.

The DNA of the CDR3 is TGTGCCAGCAGCTTAAGAGGGCGGGACAGGGGGCGCACAGATACGCAGTATTTT. Translation: CASSLRGRDRGRTDTQYF. This chain links TRBV7-3 with TRBJ2-3; 12 bases are shared with TRBD1. The CDR3 loop spans 18 amino acids. Germline trimming cut 1 base from V and 1 base from J; bases unmatched to any gene: 6. Germline V gene lookup returns CDR1 SGHTA and CDR2 FQGTGA.

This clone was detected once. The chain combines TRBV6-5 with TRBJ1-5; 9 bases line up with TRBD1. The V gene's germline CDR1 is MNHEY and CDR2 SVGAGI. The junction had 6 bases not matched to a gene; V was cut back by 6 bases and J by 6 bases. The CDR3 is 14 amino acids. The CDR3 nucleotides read TGTGCCAGCAGGGACGGGACAGGGTTTCAGCCCCAGCATTTT. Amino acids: CASRDGTGFQPQHF.

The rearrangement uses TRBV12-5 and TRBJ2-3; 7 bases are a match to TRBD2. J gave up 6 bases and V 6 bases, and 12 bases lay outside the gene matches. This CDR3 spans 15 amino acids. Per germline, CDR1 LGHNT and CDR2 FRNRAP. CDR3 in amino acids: CASGKRGDQGDTQYF. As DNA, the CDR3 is TGTGCTAGTGGCAAGCGGGGAGACCAGGGTGATACGCAGTATTTT.

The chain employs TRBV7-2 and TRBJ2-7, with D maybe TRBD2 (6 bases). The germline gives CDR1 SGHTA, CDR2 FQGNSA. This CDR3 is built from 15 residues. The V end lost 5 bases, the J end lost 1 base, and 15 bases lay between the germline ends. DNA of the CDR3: TGTGCCAGCAGCGTGGACGGAGGAGGGTCCTACGAGCAGTACTTC. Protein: CASSVDGGGSYEQYF.